This T cell receptor beta chain came from a study of beta chain features in type 1 diabetes. V lost 0 bases to trimming and J lost 3 bases, with 13 bases between them. Germline CDR1 is SGHKS and CDR2 is YYEKEE (reference sequence). The CDR3 extends over 15 amino acids. This clone was picked up a small number of times. Its antigen is as yet unknown. Study-level results: The question of HLA type influencing TCRB rearrangement was one that remained unresolved here.

cDNA synthesis used the whole RNA isolate, giving expressed TCRB sequences. Profiling relied on immunoSEQ multiplex PCR, and the TCRdb table lists in-frame clones only, not all of them. The sample lists roughly 610,000 clones, roughly 16% occurring once. This receptor was taken from a young man in good health. The J gene is TRBJ2-7, the V gene TRBV5-5; no firm D call. What was sequenced was naive CD4+ T cells from blood. The CDR3, as DNA: TGTGCCAGCAGCTTGGCTGGGTCCTCTGGCTACGAGCAGTACTTC. Its protein is CASSLAGSSGYEQYF.